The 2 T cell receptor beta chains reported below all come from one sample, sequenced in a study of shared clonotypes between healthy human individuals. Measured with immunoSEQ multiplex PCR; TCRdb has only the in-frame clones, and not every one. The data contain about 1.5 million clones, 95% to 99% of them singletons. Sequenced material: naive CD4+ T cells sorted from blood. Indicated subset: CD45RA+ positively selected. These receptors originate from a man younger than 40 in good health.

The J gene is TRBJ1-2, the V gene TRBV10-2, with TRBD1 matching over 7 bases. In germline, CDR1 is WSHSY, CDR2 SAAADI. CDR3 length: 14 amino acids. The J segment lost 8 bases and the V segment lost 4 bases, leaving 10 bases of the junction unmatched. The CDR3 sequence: CASSGRGLDPGYTF. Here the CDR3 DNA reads TGCGCCAGCAGTGGAAGGGGGCTGGATCCCGGCTACACCTTC.

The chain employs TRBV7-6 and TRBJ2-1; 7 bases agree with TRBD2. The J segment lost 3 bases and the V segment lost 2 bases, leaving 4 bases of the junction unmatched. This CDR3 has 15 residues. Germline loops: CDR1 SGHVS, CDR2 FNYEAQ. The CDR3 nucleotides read TGTGCCAGCAGCTTAATTTGGGGGGGCTACAATGAGCAGTTCTTC. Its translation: CASSLIWGGYNEQFF. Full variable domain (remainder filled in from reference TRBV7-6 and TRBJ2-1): GAGVSQSPRYKVTKRGQDVALRCDPISGHVSLYWYRQALGQGPEFLTYFNYEAQQDKSGLPNDRFSAERPEGSISTLTIQRTEQRDSAMYRCASSLIWGGYNEQFFGPGTRLTVL.